The 3 T cell receptor beta chains below were found in one sample sequenced in a study of cytomegalovirus exposure and HLA in healthy donors (TCRdb year 2017). Library method: the immunoSEQ multiplex PCR assay. A mixture of 60 forward primers for TCR Vbeta segments and 13 reverse primers for TCR Jbeta segments was used in the multiplex PCR. Held by TCRdb, this immuneACCESS table contains in-frame sequences only and omits some clones. Under half of the omission traces to an unresolved V gene where checked; the cause of the rest is unknown. The sample contains some 180,000 clones, approximately 81% of them found a single time. The ten largest clones represent around 2.6% of the sample. The specimen was PBMCs. These TCRs come from a man younger than 40 in good health and CMV-seropositive.

The V gene is TRBV5-5, the J gene TRBJ1-2; 8 nucleotides line up with TRBD1. The V segment lost 4 bases and the J segment 0 bases; nucleotides outside the gene matches: 5. Germline lookup yields CDR1 SGHKS and CDR2 YYEKEE (reference sequence). This CDR3 contains 15 residues. In nucleotides, the CDR3 is TGTGCCAGCAGCCACCGGACAGGGTCTAACTATGGCTACACCTTC. Protein sequence: CASSHRTGSNYGYTF.

The gene calls are TRBV5-4 and TRBJ2-7, with TRBD2 matching over 10 bases. The CDR3 is 14 residues long. The germline V gene has CDR1 SGHNT and CDR2 YYREEE (reference sequence). The J segment lost 7 bases and the V segment lost 0 bases, leaving 4 bases of the junction unmatched. The chain's CDR3 is CASSLASGRGEQYV. For the CDR3, the DNA is TGTGCCAGCAGCTTGGCTAGCGGGAGAGGTGAGCAGTACGTC.

DNA of the CDR3: TGTGCCAGCAGCTCGGGGACTATGCGTCTCGAGCAGTACTTC. As protein: CASSSGTMRLEQYF. The chain has TRBV7-9 and TRBJ2-7, with 7 bases lining up with TRBD2. Unmatched junction bases numbered 9, after V lost 4 bases and J lost 6 bases. Germline lookup yields CDR1 SEHNR and CDR2 FQNEAQ (reference sequence). The CDR3 is 14 residues long.